This T cell receptor (beta chain) was obtained from a study of CD8 T cells in ankylosing spondylitis (TCRdb year 2017). Concerning the study at large: The study profiled T cell receptor beta repertoires in healthy donors and ankylosing spondylitis patients to find disease-linked TCR variants. Peripheral blood was sampled, and synovial fluid was additionally collected from ankylosing spondylitis patients. In total, the full study cohort was made up of some 110 healthy donors and about two dozen ankylosing spondylitis patients. General conclusions and limits of the study: In peripheral blood, the disease-linked clones were found at relatively low frequencies and had a CD8+ phenotype. Some TCR beta motif variants had previously been reported in synovial fluid and blood of reactive arthritis patients, which suggested common disease-initiation mechanisms. According to the report, matched synovial fluid samples from ankylosing spondylitis patients were significantly enriched for the disease-linked clones. A TCR beta motif of about eight highly homologous amino acid variants appeared characteristic of blood from ankylosing spondylitis patients.

The run used an Illumina HiSeq 2500. TCR beta libraries were prepared by quantitative 5'-RACE with molecular barcodes. In the source study's methods: A new computational method, built on a probabilistic model of VDJ rearrangement, was used to identify disease-linked TCR variants. Starting from the raw public reads, TCRdb applied fastp trimming at Q25, assembled clones with MiXCR and retained in-frame beta chains. Identical CDR3 protein sequences are pooled into one entry, listed with their most common genes and DNA. The V and J calls here are based on TCRdb, not the publication. The sample profile shows 700,000 to 850,000 distinct CDR3 sequences; over 9.5% of them were found once. Approximately 0.46% of the sample lies in the top ten. The germline V gene (reference sequence) specifies SGHAT as CDR1 and FQDESV as CDR2. Clipping removes 5 bases from V and 0 bases from J, with 9 as the unmatched junction base count. Including the terminal cysteine and phenylalanine, the CDR3 comprises 18 residues. Here the CDR3 DNA is all that survives: 54 bases in frame from base 1.

This clonotype showed up just a few times. It lacks a known antigen. Base qualities are missing; no much larger clone stands one base away. The rearrangement joined TRBV11-1 to TRBJ2-1, with TRBD2 identical over 11 junction bases. The clonotype was recovered from a male donor with ankylosing spondylitis. Sample: blood, either unsorted or a sorted T cell fraction (not recorded which). The CDR3: CASSRQGLAESSYNEQFF. In nucleotides, the sequence is TGTGCCAGCAGCCGACAGGGACTAGCGGAGAGCTCCTACAATGAGCAGTTCTTC.